The clone carrying this T cell receptor beta chain has just a few counts. The junction had 4 bases not matched to a gene; V was cut back by 2 bases and J by 7 bases. Germline CDR1 LGHNT, CDR2 FRNRAP. CDR3 length: 13 residues. This record belongs to a study of cytomegalovirus exposure and HLA in healthy donors. The PCR had 60 Vbeta and 13 Jbeta primers. TCRdb's table, derived via immunoSEQ multiplex PCR, lists solely in-frame clones and lacks some. Among tens of thousands of clones, roughly two thirds were seen once, and the ten largest hold approximately 7%. This TCR derives from a woman aged 50 to 65 in good health and CMV-seropositive. This chain uses TRBV12-5 with TRBJ2-7; 8 bases align to TRBD2. Sequencing was performed on PBMCs. CDR3 DNA: TGTGCTAGTGGTTTGACAGGGACTAGGGAGCAGTACTTC. Translation gives CASGLTGTREQYF.